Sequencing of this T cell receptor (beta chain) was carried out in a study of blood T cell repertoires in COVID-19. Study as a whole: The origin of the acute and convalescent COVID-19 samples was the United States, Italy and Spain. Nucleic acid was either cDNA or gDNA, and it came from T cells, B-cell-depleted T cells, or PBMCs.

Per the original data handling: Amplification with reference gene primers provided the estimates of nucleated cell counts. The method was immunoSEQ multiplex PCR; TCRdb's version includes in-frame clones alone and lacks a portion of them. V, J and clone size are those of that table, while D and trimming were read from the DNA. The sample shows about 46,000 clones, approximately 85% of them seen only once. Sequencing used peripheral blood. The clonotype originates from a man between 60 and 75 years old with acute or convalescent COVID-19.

The CDR3 nucleotides read TGTGCCAGCAGCTTAGACACTTGGGGACAGGGTAAGCACGAGCAGTACTTC. Its translation: CASSLDTWGQGKHEQYF. The chain joins TRBV7-6 to TRBJ2-7; TRBD1 matches 9 bases. This CDR3 comprises 17 residues. V dropped 1 base and J dropped 5; count of bases not matched to a gene: 12. CDR1 and CDR2 from the germline V gene are SGHVS and FNYEAQ. The full variable domain, rest sourced from reference TRBV7-6 and TRBJ2-7, is GAGVSQSPRYKVTKRGQDVALRCDPISGHVSLYWYRQALGQGPEFLTYFNYEAQQDKSGLPNDRFSAERPEGSISTLTIQRTEQRDSAMYRCASSLDTWGQGKHEQYFGPGTRLTVT.